This T cell receptor beta chain came from a study of blood T cells in healthy people across ages. Points from the study as a whole: Per-million-T-cell TCR beta diversity fell roughly linearly with age. Possibly confounding the expanded clonotype changes was the fact that donor CMV status was unknown.

Through a sample-barcoded 5' primer and a J-beta primer mix, a second PCR was run for about 7 to 12 cycles. TCRdb reprocessed the 5' RACE reads via MiXCR and lists one record per CDR3 protein. Of hundreds of thousands of distinct CDR3 sequences detected, roughly half appear once; the ten largest clones hold around 53%. For this clonotype: Its specificity is not known.

Specimen: blood. The source of this sequence is a man aged 55-75 years in good health.

CDR3 region: CASVKGLYATQYF. The CDR3 DNA reads TGTGCCAGCGTGAAGGGGCTCTACGCTACGCAGTATTTT. V gene TRBV28 combines with J gene TRBJ2-3, with a tentative D call TRBD1 (5 bases). The germline V and J ends were trimmed by 8 bases and 8 bases, with 17 bases remaining between them. The CDR3 is made up of 13 amino acids. Germline V gene data show CDR1 as MDHEN and CDR2 as SYDVKM.